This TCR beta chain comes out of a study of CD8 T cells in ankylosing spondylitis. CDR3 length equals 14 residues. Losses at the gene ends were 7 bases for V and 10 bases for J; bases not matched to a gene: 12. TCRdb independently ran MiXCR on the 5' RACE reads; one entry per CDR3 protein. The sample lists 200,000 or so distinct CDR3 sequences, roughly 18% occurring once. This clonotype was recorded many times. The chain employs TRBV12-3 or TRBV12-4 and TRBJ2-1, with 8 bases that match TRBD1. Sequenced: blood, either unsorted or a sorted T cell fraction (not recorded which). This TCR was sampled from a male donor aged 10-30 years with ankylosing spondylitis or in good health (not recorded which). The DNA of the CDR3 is TGTGCCAGCAATGATCGGACAGGGCTTGACGAGCAGTTCTTC. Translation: CASNDRTGLDEQFF.